A single sample is the source of the 21 T cell receptor beta chains below, sequenced in a study of T cell clonality in common variable immunodeficiency. The study's findings and limits: Reportedly, TCR beta sequences from common variable immunodeficiency showed fewer deletions and N-nucleotide insertions.

These receptors have no identified antigens. Method: immunoSEQ multiplex PCR; TCRdb's copy keeps in-frame clones and lacks some. Recorded here are about 26,000 clones, none singletons. Sample: peripheral blood mononuclear cells. The receptors derive from a human donor with common variable immunodeficiency.

This clone was counted ten times or more. Read sequence stops 3 residues before the CDR3 end, and the germline J gene provides the missing end. The chain has TRBV18 and TRBJ2-1; 10 bases map to TRBD1. Germline CDR1 reads KGHSH; CDR2 reads LQKENI. The CDR3 extends over 16 amino acids. Trimming cost V 0 bases and J 6 bases; bases outside gene matches: 5. The DNA read from the CDR3 is TGTGCCAGCTCACCACCGGAGACAGGGGGCTCCAATGAG. The encoded protein is CASSPPETGGSNE. The full CDR3 protein reads CASSPPETGGSNEQFF. The entire variable domain, with the rest obtained from reference TRBV18 and TRBJ2-1, is as follows: NAGVMQNPRHLVRRRGQEARLRCSPMKGHSHVYWYRQLPEEGLKFMVYLQKENIIDESGMPKERFSAEFPKEGPSILRIQQVVRGDSAAYFCASSPPETGGSNEQFFGPGTRLTVL.

This clone was counted between two and nine times. The read halts 3 residues ahead of the CDR3 end, with the missing end drawn from the germline J gene. This chain links TRBV10-3 with TRBJ2-7, with D unresolved. The CDR3 runs 15 residues. The ends were cut back, 3 bases at V and 3 bases at J, with 15 bases in the middle. CDR1 is ENHRY and CDR2 is SYGVKD in the germline V gene. Partial CDR3 DNA: TGTGCCATCAGTGACGCGCGGCTAGAGGACTACGAG. It translates to CAISDARLEDYE. The CDR3 as a whole reads CAISDARLEDYEQYF.

This clone has at least ten counts. Read sequence stops 3 residues before the CDR3 end, and the germline J gene provides the missing end. The rearrangement uses TRBV19 and TRBJ2-3; 9 bases match TRBD2. Germline CDR1 is LNHDA and CDR2 is SQIVND (reference sequence). CDR3 length equals 16 residues. With 10 bases clipped from V and 2 bases from J, the junction kept 13 bases outside the gene matches. CDR3 bases read: TGTGCCACCAAGCGGGGTAGCGGGAGAACCACAGATACG. Residues: CATKRGSGRTTDT. The complete CDR3 sequence is CATKRGSGRTTDTQYF.

The table lists this clone with many counts. The read ends 3 residues early relative to the CDR3; the germline J gene fills the gap. The gene calls are TRBV7-6 and TRBJ2-1; tentative D call: TRBD2 (6 bases). The CDR3 sequence is 13 residues long. V lost 4 bases, J lost 6 bases, and 10 bases lay in between. In germline, CDR1 is SGHVS, CDR2 FNYEAQ. The part of the CDR3 DNA that was read is TGTGCCAGCAGCTCCGGGACTGCCAATGAG. The encoded protein is CASSSGTANE. The full-length CDR3 reads as CASSSGTANEQFF.

This clone is judged medium-sized (0.01 to 0.1%). With the read ending 3 residues before the CDR3 end, the germline J gene is used to fill in that end. This sequence joins TRBV29-1 and TRBJ2-3, with D maybe TRBD1 (6 bases). The CDR3 has 14 amino acids. Germline assignment: CDR1 SQVTM and CDR2 ANQGSEA. The DNA read from the CDR3 is TGCAGCGCTAAACTCCGGGACAATCCCTTTTCG. Translating gives CSAKLRDNPFS. The full CDR3 protein reads CSAKLRDNPFSQYF.

This clone was recorded many times. This CDR3 reads CASSPRDSAYEQYF. The sequenced CDR3 bases are TGTGCCAGCAGCCCCCGGGACAGTGCCTACGAG. The rearrangement uses TRBV5-5 and TRBJ2-7; 7 bases fit TRBD1. From the germline J gene comes the end of the CDR3, since the read stops 3 residues before it. The CDR3 sequence is 14 residues long. Germline V lookup: CDR1 SGHKS, CDR2 YYEKEE (reference sequence). The J segment lost 2 bases and the V segment lost 4 bases, leaving 6 bases of the junction unmatched.

This clone was observed at least ten times. The read comes to an end 3 residues before the CDR3 does, leaving the germline J gene to fill in the end. The chain employs TRBV13 and TRBJ1-3; D unresolved. V dropped 2 bases and J dropped 0 bases, with 5 bases sitting between them. The CDR3 sequence is 14 residues long. Per the germline V gene, CDR1 is PRHDT and CDR2 is FYEKMQ (reference sequence). The sequenced part of the CDR3 DNA is TGTGCCAGCAGCTTACCCGTCTCTGGAAACACC. Protein: CASSLPVSGNT. The full CDR3 protein reads CASSLPVSGNTIYF.

This clone has ten or more counts. Sequencing ends 3 residues short of the CDR3 end; the germline J gene provides the rest. The chain recombines TRBV29-1 with TRBJ1-2, with no clear D. The germline V gene encodes CDR1 SQVTM and CDR2 ANQGSEA. There are 13 residues in the CDR3. The ends were cut back, 4 bases at V and 2 bases at J, with 11 bases in the middle. CDR3 DNA, as far as it was read: TGCAGCGTTGCGTCCTACGGGAACTATGGC. Its protein product is CSVASYGNYG. In full, the CDR3 reads CSVASYGNYGYTF.

In regard to this clone: The read halts 3 residues ahead of the CDR3 end, with the missing end drawn from the germline J gene. The chain recombines TRBV11-2 with TRBJ2-5, with a tentative D call TRBD2 (6 bases). The CDR3 has 15 amino acids. CDR1 and CDR2 (germline): SGHAT, FQNNGV. V lost 8 bases, J lost 5 bases, and 21 bases lay in between. CDR3 DNA (partial): TGTGCCAGCCGGTGGAGGGGCCAGGGATGGGAGACC. It specifies CASRWRGQGWET. The full CDR3 protein reads CASRWRGQGWETQYF.

This clone was picked up many times. The CDR3 extends 3 residues past the end of the read, so its final part is completed from the germline J gene. This chain joins TRBV29-1 and TRBJ2-3, with 9 bases fitting TRBD2. The trim removed 4 bases at V and 4 bases at J, leaving 6 bases unmatched. Germline values: CDR1 SQVTM, CDR2 ANQGSEA. This CDR3 spans 14 amino acids. The part of the CDR3 DNA that was read is TGCAGCGTTGGGGGGCGGGGGGGCTCAGATACG. Amino acids: CSVGGRGGSDT. The full CDR3 protein reads CSVGGRGGSDTQYF.

The sample holds many counts of this clone. The CDR3 end is not reached by the read, which stops 3 residues before it; the germline J gene fills it in. This chain connects TRBV11-2 to TRBJ2-3; the D is unclear. The CDR3 totals 15 residues. Germline V CDR1 and CDR2: SGHAT, FQNNGV. V was pared by 5 bases and J by 1 base, with 13 bases between. The CDR3 DNA, read in part, is TGTGCCAGCAGCCGAGTAGGGTACGGCACAGATACG. This gives the protein CASSRVGYGTDT. The full CDR3 protein reads CASSRVGYGTDTQYF.

This clone was recorded at least ten times. Read data end 3 residues before the CDR3 end; the end is taken from the germline J gene. The chain joins TRBV5-1 to TRBJ2-7, with TRBD2 matching 9 bases. Trimming removed 0 bases from V and 4 bases from J; junction bases left unmatched: 14. This CDR3 is 18 amino acids long. CDR1 is SGHRS, CDR2 YFSETQ, per germline. The DNA read from the CDR3 is TGCGCCAGCAGCTTGGCGGGGATTAGCGGGGGATCCGTGTACGAG. This gives the protein CASSLAGISGGSVYE. The entire CDR3 sequence reads CASSLAGISGGSVYEQYF.

Ten or more counts support this clone. The read stops 3 residues short of the end of the CDR3; the missing end is completed from the germline J gene. The V and J genes are TRBV5-6 and TRBJ2-5; D gene unclear. The CDR3 runs 15 residues. CDR1 is SGHDT and CDR2 is YYEEEE in the germline V gene. Trimming removed 3 bases from V and 7 bases from J, with 19 bases in between. The CDR3 DNA, read in part, is TGTGCCAGCAGCTCCCCAAGGGCCAGTTCGAGGACC. It is translated as CASSSPRASSRT. Given in full, the CDR3 is CASSSPRASSRTQYF.

This clone was detected many times. The CDR3 extends 3 residues past the end of the read, so its final part is completed from the germline J gene. The genes are TRBV11-2 and TRBJ1-2; a weak D match, TRBD1 (5 bases). CDR1 and CDR2 from the germline V gene are SGHAT and FQNNGV. The CDR3 contains 14 residues. With 4 bases removed from V and 4 bases from J, the gap between germline ends came to 13 bases. The CDR3 sequence is CASSSPTAIYGYTF. The sequenced part of the CDR3 DNA is TGTGCCAGCAGCTCGCCGACAGCGATCTATGGC.

Many counts were recorded for this clone. CDR3 DNA (partial): TGTGCCAGTAGTATATCAGGACAGCACTACGAG. Its translation: CASSISGQHYE. The full CDR3 sequence reads CASSISGQHYEQYF. The chain is built from TRBV19 and TRBJ2-7; D may be TRBD1 (6 bases). With the read ending 3 residues before the CDR3 end, the germline J gene is used to fill in that end. In germline, CDR1 is LNHDA, CDR2 SQIVND (reference sequence). Trimming removed 2 bases from V and 3 bases from J, with 11 bases in between. The CDR3 loop spans 14 amino acids.

Comment on this clone: The missing CDR3 end, 3 residues past where the read stops, is filled in from the germline J gene. The chain carries TRBV7-9 and TRBJ2-7; 8 bases are shared with TRBD1. V lost 5 bases, J lost 3 bases, and 9 bases stayed unmatched. The CDR3 sequence is 15 residues long. Germline assignment: CDR1 SEHNR and CDR2 FQNEAQ (reference sequence). This CDR3 is CASSPVDRDVYEQYF. CDR3 DNA, as far as it was read: TGTGCCAGCAGCCCAGTGGACAGGGACGTCTACGAG. The full variable domain, completed using reference TRBV7-9 and TRBJ2-7, is DTGVSQNPRHKITKRGQNVTFRCDPISEHNRLYWYRQTLGQGPEFLTYFQNEAQLEKSRLLSDRFSAERPKGSFSTLEIQRTEQGDSAMYLCASSPVDRDVYEQYFGPGTRLTVT.

This clone was observed many times. From the germline J gene comes the end of the CDR3, since the read stops 3 residues before it. The V call is TRBV7-2, the J call TRBJ2-5; maybe TRBD2 (6 bases). V lost 3 bases and J 5 bases, leaving 10 bases between the germline ends. Germline assignment: CDR1 SGHTA and CDR2 FQGNSA. The CDR3 is made up of 13 amino acids. The CDR3 loop is CASSFGGQETQYF. CDR3 DNA, as far as it was read: TGTGCCAGCAGCTTTGGAGGGCAGGAGACC.

This clone was counted at least ten times. The missing CDR3 end, 3 residues past where the read stops, is filled in from the germline J gene. The chain carries TRBV5-4 and TRBJ2-5, with TRBD2 matching over 8 bases. The CDR3 totals 15 residues. Looked up from germline, CDR1 is SGHNT and CDR2 is YYREEE (reference sequence). V was pared by 3 bases and J by 4 bases, with 8 bases of the junction left unmatched. CDR3 bases read: TGTGCCAGCAGCTCGCCGGGACTAGGGTTAGAGACC. Translated: CASSSPGLGLET. The CDR3 in full is CASSSPGLGLETQYF.

The table lists this clone with many counts. The read falls 3 residues short of the CDR3 end, and the missing part is taken from the germline J gene. The chain carries TRBV20-1 and TRBJ2-2; possibly TRBD2 for D (7 bases). The CDR3 covers 19 residues. Looked up from germline, CDR1 is DFQATT and CDR2 is SNEGSKA (reference sequence). V was clipped by 0 bases and J by 6 bases, with 26 bases between them. CDR3 bases read: TGCAGTGCTAGAGATGATGGGGGAGGGGGGGGACGATTTCCCGGGGAG. Its translation is CSARDDGGGGGRFPGE. From start to end, the CDR3 is CSARDDGGGGGRFPGELFF.

This clone was counted many times. The read finishes 3 residues shy of the CDR3 end, and the germline J gene is used to complete it. The genes are TRBV5-1 and TRBJ1-1, with D possibly being TRBD1 (6 bases). Germline CDR1 and CDR2: SGHRS and YFSETQ. Trimming took off 4 bases at V and 4 bases at J, with 17 bases between the two ends. The CDR3 totals 15 residues. Partial CDR3 DNA: TGCGCCAGCAGCCCCCGGGACAACATACCCACTGAA. It is translated as CASSPRDNIPTE. The CDR3 in its entirety is CASSPRDNIPTEAFF. The whole variable domain, filled in from reference TRBV5-1 and TRBJ1-1, reads KAGVTQTPRYLIKTRGQQVTLSCSPISGHRSVSWYQQTPGQGLQFLFEYFSETQRNKGNFPGRFSGRQFSNSRSEMNVSTLELGDSALYLCASSPRDNIPTEAFFGQGTRLTVV.

There are many counts of this clone. The CDR3 goes on 3 residues after the read ends, and that part is filled in from the germline J gene. V gene TRBV20-1 combines with J gene TRBJ2-3; 9 nucleotides line up with TRBD2. Germline-derived CDR1 and CDR2 are DFQATT and SNEGSKA (reference sequence). The CDR3 sequence is 15 residues long. V was pared by 5 bases and J by 3 bases, with 9 bases of the junction left unmatched. The part of the CDR3 DNA that was read is TGCAGTGCTCTCCTGACTAGCGGAATAACAGATACG. Amino acid sequence: CSALLTSGITDT. The CDR3 in full is CSALLTSGITDTQYF.